The 8 T cell receptor beta chains given below trace back to one sample, sequenced in a study of Graves' ophthalmopathy and Graves' hyperthyroidism. The authors amplified TCR beta CDR3 regions from RNA transcripts. A first-round RT-PCR used HTBI primers, followed by a second-round multiplex PCR. From the multiplex PCR reads, TCRdb called clonotypes with MiXCR, one entry per CDR3 protein. In the table there are about 600,000 distinct CDR3 sequences, 35% to 40% of which are singletons. Sequencing was carried out using peripheral blood or thyroid tissue (not recorded which). The receptors derive from an adult man with Graves' hyperthyroidism.

With regard to this clonotype: One base away lies a much larger clone, so this may be a sequencing read error. The J gene is TRBJ1-5, the V gene TRBV12-3 or TRBV12-4; no clear D. CDR3 length: 15 amino acids. The V end was cut by 8 bases, the J end by 3 bases, with 17 bases between. The CDR3 region has the DNA TGTGCCAGCGGCCCACACAGCTCCGACAATCAGCCCCAGCATTTT. Amino acids: CASGPHSSDNQPQHF.

A few counts support this clonotype. Just one base apart from a much larger clone, this may be a read error. This chain joins TRBV29-1 and TRBJ2-7; no reliable D call. Trimming removed 2 bases from V and 9 bases from J, with 11 bases in between. CDR3 size: 11 residues. The germline CDR1 and CDR2 sequences are SQVTM and ANQGSEA. The CDR3 sequence: CSVEQVSGQYF. As DNA, the CDR3 is TGCAGCGTTGAACAGGTGTCCGGGCAGTACTTC.

The rearrangement links TRBV10-3 to TRBJ2-2; weak D call: TRBD1 (6 bases). With 10 bases removed from V and 5 bases from J, the gap between germline ends came to 14 bases. The germline CDR1 and CDR2 sequences are ENHRY and SYGVKD. This CDR3 has 13 residues. The CDR3 DNA is TGTGCCAGCAGCGGACAGAGAACCGGGGAGCTGTTTTTT. Translating gives CASSGQRTGELFF.

Ten or more counts support this clonotype. The chain combines TRBV7-8 with TRBJ2-2; D is possibly TRBD1 (5 bases). The V gene's germline CDR1 is SGHVS and CDR2 FQNEAQ. The CDR3 runs to 14 residues. The ends were cut back, 1 base at V and 4 bases at J, with 7 bases in the middle. The CDR3 region is CASSLGQTTGELFF. CDR3 bases: TGTGCCAGCAGCTTAGGACAGACCACCGGGGAGCTGTTTTTT.

The V gene is TRBV7-8, the J gene TRBJ2-5; TRBD2 might be the D (6 bases). This CDR3 is built from 15 residues. Trimming shortened V by 4 bases and J by 6 bases, and 18 bases separated the two germline ends. The germline V gene encodes CDR1 SGHVS and CDR2 FQNEAQ. The CDR3 nucleotides read TGTGCCAGCAGCTCTTCCACCGGGAGTGTGAAGACCCAGTACTTC. This sequence encodes CASSSSTGSVKTQYF.

The chain is built from TRBV6-5 and TRBJ1-1; perhaps TRBD1 as D (6 bases). Germline V gene lookup returns CDR1 MNHEY and CDR2 SVGAGI. The V end lost 8 bases, the J end lost 2 bases, and 12 bases lay between the germline ends. This CDR3 spans 13 amino acids. The CDR3 region is CASETGSNTEAFF. In DNA, the CDR3 is TGTGCCAGCGAGACAGGTTCTAACACTGAAGCTTTCTTT.

This clonotype was seen many times. This chain connects TRBV20-1 to TRBJ1-5; the match to TRBD1 covers 10 bases. V gave up 6 bases and J gave up 1 base; unmatched junction bases: 12. The germline V gene has CDR1 DFQATT and CDR2 SNEGSKA (reference sequence). The CDR3 is 17 amino acids. CDR3 region: CSARDRGRIWSNQPQHF. The DNA for the CDR3 is TGCAGTGCCCGAGACAGGGGGCGAATTTGGAGCAATCAGCCCCAGCATTTT.

The J gene is TRBJ1-1, the V gene TRBV18; 9 bases are a match to TRBD1. CDR1 and CDR2 (germline): KGHSH, LQKENI. Losses at the gene ends were 3 bases for V and 5 bases for J; bases not matched to a gene: 4. The CDR3 is 14 amino acids. CDR3 sequence (DNA): TGTGCCAGCTCACCGGGACAGGGTTGGACTGAAGCTTTCTTT. Its translation is CASSPGQGWTEAFF.